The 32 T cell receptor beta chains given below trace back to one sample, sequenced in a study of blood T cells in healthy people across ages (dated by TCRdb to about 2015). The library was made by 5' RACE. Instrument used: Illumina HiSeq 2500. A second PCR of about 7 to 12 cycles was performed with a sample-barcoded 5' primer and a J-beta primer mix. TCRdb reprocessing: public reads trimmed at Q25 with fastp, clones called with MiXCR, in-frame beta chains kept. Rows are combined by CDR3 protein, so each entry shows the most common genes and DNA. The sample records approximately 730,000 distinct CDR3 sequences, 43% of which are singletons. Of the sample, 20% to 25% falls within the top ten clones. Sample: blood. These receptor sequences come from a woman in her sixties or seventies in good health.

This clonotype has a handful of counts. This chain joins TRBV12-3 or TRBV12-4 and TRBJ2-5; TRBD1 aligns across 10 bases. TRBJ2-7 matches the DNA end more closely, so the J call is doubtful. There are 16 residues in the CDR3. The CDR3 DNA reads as TGTGCCAGCAGACCTAAGACAGGGGGCGGGTTCTACGAGCAGTACTTC. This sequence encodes CASRPKTGGGFYEQYF.

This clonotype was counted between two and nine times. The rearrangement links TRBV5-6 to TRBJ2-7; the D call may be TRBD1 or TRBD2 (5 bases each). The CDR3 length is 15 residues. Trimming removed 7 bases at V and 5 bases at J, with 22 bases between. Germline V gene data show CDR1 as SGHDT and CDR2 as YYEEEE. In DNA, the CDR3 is TGTGCCAGCGGCTCGGGACCGCCTTTTGTGGACGAGCAGTACTTC. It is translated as CASGSGPPFVDEQYF.

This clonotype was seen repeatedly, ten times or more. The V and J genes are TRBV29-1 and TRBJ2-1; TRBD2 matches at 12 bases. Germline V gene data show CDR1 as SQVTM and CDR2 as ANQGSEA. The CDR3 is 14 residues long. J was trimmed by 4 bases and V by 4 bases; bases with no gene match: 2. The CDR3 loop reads CSVGTSGAYNEQFF. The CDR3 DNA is TGCAGCGTTGGGACTAGCGGGGCATACAATGAGCAGTTCTTC.

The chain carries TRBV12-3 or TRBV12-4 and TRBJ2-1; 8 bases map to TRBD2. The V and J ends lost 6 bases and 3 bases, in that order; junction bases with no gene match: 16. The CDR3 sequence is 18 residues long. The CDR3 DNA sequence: TGTGCCAGCAGCACCCCATTGCAGCGGGGGAGGAACTACAATGAGCAGTTCTTC. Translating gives CASSTPLQRGRNYNEQFF.

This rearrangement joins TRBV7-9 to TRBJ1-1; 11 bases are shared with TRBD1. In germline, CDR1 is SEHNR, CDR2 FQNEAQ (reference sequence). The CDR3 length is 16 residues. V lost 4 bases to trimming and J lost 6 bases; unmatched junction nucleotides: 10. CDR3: CASSYQTGTGGAEAFF. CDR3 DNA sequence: TGTGCCAGCAGCTATCAGACCGGGACAGGGGGAGCTGAAGCTTTCTTT.

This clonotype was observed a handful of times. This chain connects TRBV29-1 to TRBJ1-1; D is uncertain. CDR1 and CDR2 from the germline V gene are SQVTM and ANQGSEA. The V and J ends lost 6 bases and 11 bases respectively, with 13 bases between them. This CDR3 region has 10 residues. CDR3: CSVVGRQAFF. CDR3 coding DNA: TGCAGCGTCGTGGGTCGCCAGGCTTTCTTT.

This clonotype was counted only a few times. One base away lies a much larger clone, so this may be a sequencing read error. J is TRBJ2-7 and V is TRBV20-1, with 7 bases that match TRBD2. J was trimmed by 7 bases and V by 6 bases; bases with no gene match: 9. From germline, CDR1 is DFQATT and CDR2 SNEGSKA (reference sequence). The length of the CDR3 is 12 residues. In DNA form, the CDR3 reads TGCAGTGCCCGGGGACTATACAATGAGCAGTACTTC. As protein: CSARGLYNEQYF.

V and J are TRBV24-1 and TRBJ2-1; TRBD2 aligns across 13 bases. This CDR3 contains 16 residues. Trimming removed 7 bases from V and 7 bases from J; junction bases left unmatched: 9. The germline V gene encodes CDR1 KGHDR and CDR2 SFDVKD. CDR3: CATSPWTSGRLNEQFF. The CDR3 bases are TGTGCCACCAGCCCTTGGACTAGCGGGAGATTGAATGAGCAGTTCTTC.

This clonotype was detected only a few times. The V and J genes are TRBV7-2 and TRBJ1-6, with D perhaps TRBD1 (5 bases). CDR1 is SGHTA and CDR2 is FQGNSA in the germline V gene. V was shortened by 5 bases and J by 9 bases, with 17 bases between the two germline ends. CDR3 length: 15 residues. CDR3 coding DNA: TGTGCCAGCAGCCATCAGCAGGGATTAGGTTCACCCCTCCACTTT. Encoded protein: CASSHQQGLGSPLHF.

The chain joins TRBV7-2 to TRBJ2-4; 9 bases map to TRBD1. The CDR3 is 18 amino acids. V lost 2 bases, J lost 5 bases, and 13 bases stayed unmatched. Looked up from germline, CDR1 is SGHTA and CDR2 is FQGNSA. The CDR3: CASSLMGPGQGPQNIQYF. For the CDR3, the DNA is TGTGCCAGCAGCTTAATGGGTCCGGGACAGGGCCCTCAAAACATTCAGTACTTC.

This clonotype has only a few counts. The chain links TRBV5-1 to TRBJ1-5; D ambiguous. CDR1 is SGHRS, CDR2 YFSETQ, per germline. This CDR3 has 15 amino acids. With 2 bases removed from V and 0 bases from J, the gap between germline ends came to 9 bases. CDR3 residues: CASSLTDPSNQPQHF. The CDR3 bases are TGCGCCAGCAGCTTAACAGATCCTAGCAATCAGCCCCAGCATTTT.

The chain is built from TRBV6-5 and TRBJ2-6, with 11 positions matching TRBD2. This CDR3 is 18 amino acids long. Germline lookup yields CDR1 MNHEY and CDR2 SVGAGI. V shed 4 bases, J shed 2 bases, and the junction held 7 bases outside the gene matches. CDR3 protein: CASSSTLAGVAGANVLTF. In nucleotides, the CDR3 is TGTGCCAGCAGTTCTACACTAGCGGGAGTGGCTGGGGCCAACGTCCTGACTTTC.

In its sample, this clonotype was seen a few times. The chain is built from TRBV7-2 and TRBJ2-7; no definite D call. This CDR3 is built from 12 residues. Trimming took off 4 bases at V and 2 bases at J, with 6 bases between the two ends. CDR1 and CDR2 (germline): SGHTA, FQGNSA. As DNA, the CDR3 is TGTGCCAGCAGCTCCCAGGCCTACGAGCAGTACTTC. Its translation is CASSSQAYEQYF.

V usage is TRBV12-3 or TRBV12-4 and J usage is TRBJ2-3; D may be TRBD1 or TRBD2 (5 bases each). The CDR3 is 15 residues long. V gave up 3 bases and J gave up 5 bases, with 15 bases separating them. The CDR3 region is CASSFPAVGEDTQYF. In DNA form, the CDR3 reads TGTGCCAGCAGTTTCCCAGCGGTAGGGGAAGATACGCAGTATTTT.

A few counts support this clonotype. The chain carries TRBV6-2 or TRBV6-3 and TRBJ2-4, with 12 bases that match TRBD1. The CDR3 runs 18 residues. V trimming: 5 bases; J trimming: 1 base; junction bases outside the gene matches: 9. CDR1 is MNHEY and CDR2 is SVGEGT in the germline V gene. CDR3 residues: CASSPPGQGALAKNIQYF. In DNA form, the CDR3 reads TGTGCCAGCAGTCCCCCGGGACAGGGGGCGCTGGCCAAAAACATTCAGTACTTC.

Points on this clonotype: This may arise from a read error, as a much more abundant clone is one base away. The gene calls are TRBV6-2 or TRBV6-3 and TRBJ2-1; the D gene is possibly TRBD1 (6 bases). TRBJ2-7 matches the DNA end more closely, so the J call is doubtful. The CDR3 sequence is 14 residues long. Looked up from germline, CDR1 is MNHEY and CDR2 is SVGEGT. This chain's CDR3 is CATYPRQAYNEQYF. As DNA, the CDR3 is TGTGCCACATACCCGAGACAGGCTTACAATGAGCAGTACTTC.

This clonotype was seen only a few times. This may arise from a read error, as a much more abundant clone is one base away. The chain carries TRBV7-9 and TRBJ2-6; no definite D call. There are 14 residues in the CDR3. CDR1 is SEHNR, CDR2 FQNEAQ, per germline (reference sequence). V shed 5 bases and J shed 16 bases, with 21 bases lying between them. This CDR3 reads CASSVVVSWGVLTF. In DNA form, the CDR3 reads TGTGCCAGCAGCGTAGTCGTTTCATGGGGTGTTCTGACTTTC.

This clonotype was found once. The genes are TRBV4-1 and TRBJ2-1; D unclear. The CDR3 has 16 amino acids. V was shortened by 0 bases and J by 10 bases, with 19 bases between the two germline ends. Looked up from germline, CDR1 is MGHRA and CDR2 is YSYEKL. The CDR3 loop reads CASSQDVRPLRVEQFF. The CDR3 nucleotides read TGCGCCAGCAGCCAAGATGTCCGGCCCCTAAGGGTGGAGCAGTTCTTC.

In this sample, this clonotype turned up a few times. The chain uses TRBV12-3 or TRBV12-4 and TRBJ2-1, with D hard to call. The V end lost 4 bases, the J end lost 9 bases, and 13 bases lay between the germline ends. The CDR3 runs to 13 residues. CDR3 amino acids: CASSSPPLGEQFF. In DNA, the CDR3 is TGTGCCAGCAGTTCCCCCCCCCTGGGTGAGCAGTTCTTC.

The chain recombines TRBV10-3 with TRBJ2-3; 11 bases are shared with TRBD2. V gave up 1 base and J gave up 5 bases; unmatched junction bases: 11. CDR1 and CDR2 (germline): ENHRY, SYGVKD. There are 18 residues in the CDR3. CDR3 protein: CAISEFPILAGAEDTQYF. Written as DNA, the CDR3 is TGTGCCATCAGTGAGTTTCCCATACTAGCGGGGGCAGAAGATACGCAGTATTTT.

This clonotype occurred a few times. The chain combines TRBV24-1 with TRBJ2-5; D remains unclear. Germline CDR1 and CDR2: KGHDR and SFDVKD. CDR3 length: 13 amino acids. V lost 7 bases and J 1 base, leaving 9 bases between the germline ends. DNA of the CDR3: TGTGCCACCAGCACTCACGGCCAAGAGACCCAGTACTTC. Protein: CATSTHGQETQYF.

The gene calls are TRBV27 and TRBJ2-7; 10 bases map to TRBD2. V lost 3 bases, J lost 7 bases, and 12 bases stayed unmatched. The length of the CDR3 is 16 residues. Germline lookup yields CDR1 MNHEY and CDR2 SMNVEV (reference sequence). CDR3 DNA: TGTGCCAGCAGTTTTAGCGGGAGGTCGTCCTACAATGAGCAGTACTTC. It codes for CASSFSGRSSYNEQYF.

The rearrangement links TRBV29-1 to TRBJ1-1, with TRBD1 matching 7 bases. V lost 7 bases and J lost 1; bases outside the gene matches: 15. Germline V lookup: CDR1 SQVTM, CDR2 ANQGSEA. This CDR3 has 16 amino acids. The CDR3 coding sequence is TGCAGCGGGGCGACAGGGATGATGGGGGGGAACACTGAAGCTTTCTTT. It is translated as CSGATGMMGGNTEAFF.

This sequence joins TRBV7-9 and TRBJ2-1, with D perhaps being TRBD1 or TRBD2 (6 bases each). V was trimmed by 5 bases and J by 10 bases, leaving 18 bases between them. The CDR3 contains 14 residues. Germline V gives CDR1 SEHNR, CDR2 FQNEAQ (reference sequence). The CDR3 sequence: CASSVGGTQEEQFF. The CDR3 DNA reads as TGTGCCAGCAGCGTAGGGGGGACGCAGGAAGAGCAGTTCTTC.

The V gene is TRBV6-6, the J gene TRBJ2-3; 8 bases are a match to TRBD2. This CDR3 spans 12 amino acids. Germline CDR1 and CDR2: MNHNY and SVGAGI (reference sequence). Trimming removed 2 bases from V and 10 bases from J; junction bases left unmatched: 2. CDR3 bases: TGTGCCAGCAGTTACCCCGGGGGGGCGCAGTATTTT. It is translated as CASSYPGGAQYF.

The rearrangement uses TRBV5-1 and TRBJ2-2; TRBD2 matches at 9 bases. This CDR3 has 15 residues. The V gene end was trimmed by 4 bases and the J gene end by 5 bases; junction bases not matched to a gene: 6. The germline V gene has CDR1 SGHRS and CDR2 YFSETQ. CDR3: CASSPDSGGTGELFF. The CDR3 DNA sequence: TGCGCCAGCAGCCCGGACAGCGGGGGGACCGGGGAGCTGTTTTTT.

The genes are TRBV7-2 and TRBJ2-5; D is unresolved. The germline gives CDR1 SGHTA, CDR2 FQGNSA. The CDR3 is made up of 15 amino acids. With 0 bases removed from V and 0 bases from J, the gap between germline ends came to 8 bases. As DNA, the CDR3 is TGTGCCAGCAGCTTAGCGGTGGCAAACCAAGAGACCCAGTACTTC. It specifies CASSLAVANQETQYF.

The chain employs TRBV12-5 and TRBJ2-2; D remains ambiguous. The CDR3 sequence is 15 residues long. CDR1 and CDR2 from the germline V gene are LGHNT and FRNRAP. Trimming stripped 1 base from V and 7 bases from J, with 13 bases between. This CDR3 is CASGLARFRHGELFF. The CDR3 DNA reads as TGTGCTAGTGGTTTGGCCAGGTTCAGGCACGGGGAGCTGTTTTTT.

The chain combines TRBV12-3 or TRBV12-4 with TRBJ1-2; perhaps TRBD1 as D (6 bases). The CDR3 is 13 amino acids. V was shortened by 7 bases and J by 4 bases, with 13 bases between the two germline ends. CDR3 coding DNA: TGTGCCAGCACCGCGACAGGCACCTATGGCTACACCTTC. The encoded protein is CASTATGTYGYTF.

DNA of the CDR3: TGTGCCAGCAAATACCACCAAGAGACCCAGTACTTC. The encoded protein is CASKYHQETQYF. This sequence joins TRBV6-2 or TRBV6-3 and TRBJ2-5, with no clear D. CDR3 length: 12 residues. CDR1 MNHEY and CDR2 SVGEGT come from the germline V gene. Between the trimmed V and J ends, which lost 7 bases and 0 bases, there was a span of 6 bases.

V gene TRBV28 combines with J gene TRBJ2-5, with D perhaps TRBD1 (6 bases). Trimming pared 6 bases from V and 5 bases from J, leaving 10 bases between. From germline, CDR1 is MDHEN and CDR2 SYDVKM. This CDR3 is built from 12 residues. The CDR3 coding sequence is TGTGCCAGCAGGTCAGGGGTTGAGACCCAGTACTTC. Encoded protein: CASRSGVETQYF. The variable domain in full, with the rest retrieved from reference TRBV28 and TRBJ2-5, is DVKVTQSSRYLVKRTGEKVFLECVQDMDHENMFWYRQDPGLGLRLIYFSYDVKMKEKGDIPEGYSVSREKKERFSLILESASTNQTSMYLCASRSGVETQYFGPGTRLLVL.

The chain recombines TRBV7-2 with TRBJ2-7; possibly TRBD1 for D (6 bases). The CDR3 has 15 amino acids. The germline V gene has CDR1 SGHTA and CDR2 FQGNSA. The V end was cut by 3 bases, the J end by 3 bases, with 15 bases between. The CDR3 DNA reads TGTGCCAGCAGCTTCGGCCGGGACAAAAACTACGAGCAGTACTTC. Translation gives CASSFGRDKNYEQYF. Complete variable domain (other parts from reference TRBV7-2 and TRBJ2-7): GAGVSQSPSNKVTEKGKDVELRCDPISGHTALYWYRQSLGQGLEFLIYFQGNSAPDKSGLPSDRFSAERTGGSVSTLTIQRTQQEDSAVYLCASSFGRDKNYEQYFGPGTRLTVT.